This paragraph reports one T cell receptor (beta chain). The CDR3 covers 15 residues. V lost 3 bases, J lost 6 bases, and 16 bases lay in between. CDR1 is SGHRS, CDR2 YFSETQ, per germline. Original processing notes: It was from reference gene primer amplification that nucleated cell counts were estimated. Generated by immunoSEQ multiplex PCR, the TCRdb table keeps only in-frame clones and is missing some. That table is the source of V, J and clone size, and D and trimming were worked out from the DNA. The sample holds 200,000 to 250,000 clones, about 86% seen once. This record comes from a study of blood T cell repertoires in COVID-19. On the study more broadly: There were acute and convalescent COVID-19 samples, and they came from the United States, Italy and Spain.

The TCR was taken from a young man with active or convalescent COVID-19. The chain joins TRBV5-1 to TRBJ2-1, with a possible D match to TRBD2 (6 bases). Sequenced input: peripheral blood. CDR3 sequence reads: CASSSGPSDGNEQFF. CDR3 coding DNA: TGCGCCAGCAGCTCAGGACCTAGCGACGGCAATGAGCAGTTCTTC.